This T cell receptor beta chain came from a study of blood T cells in healthy people across ages (dated by TCRdb to the mid-2010s). Regarding the research as a whole: In model experiments, template switching captured roughly one uniquely barcoded TCR beta cDNA molecule for every two T cells. Donors of different ages were randomly distributed across sequencing lanes to avoid experimental bias. The donors were split into four age groups: young (average around 15 years), middle-aged (around 40), aged (approximately 60) and long-lived (about 82). Two additional independent replicas of 1 million unique cDNA reads from the same blood draw were analyzed for two donors (one aged 18 to 30 and one aged 80 or older). The study measured age-related changes in TCR beta repertoire diversity using deep sequencing normalized with unique cDNA molecular identifiers. Results the study describes overall, beyond this receptor: Estimates of total diversity based on one million sequenced T cells were regarded as lower bounds and as underestimates. As age increased, observed TCR beta diversity per million T cells dropped in a roughly linear way, and a significant reduction was already evident by age 40. Compared with the aged group, the long-lived group had more naive CD4+ T cells, fewer expanded clones and increased TCR diversity, suggesting age selection. Observed TCR beta diversity correlated strongly with the percentage of naive T cells measured by flow cytometry. Donor CMV infection status was unknown, potentially confounding age-related changes in expanded clonotypes. Conclusive comparison of naive and antigen-experienced compartments was prevented by the profiling of bulk unsorted PBMCs.

A note on this clonotype: Its specific antigen is unknown. Per-nucleotide qualities are absent, and no much larger clonotype sits a single base away.

Library preparation used 5' RACE. The sequencer was an Illumina HiSeq 2500. A second PCR of about 6 to 11 cycles was run with a J-beta primer mix and a sample-barcoded 5' primer. Each TCR beta cDNA molecule received a unique molecular identifier from a template-switch 5' adaptor carrying 12 random nucleotides. Each sample yielded at least 2.5 million CDR3-containing paired-end reads. The Mint cDNA synthesis kit, primed by a TRBC-specific oligonucleotide, was used to synthesize first-strand cDNA from all RNA. All cDNA was treated with uracil-DNA glycosylase and then went through a first 18-cycle PCR with the universal primers M1SS and BC2_uni_R. The original pipeline was this. Each sample was normalized by randomly selecting 1 million high-quality reads, each carrying a distinct molecular identifier. Reads sharing molecular identifiers were discarded rather than binned into consensus sequences. MiTCR, run with a Q25 quality threshold and the strictest error-elimination algorithm, handled CDR3 identification, clonotype clustering and error correction. Lower-bound total TCR beta diversity was estimated with a nonparametric unseen species model using Euler transformation. The public sequencing data were trimmed at Q25 with fastp and processed into clonotypes with MiXCR by TCRdb, which kept only in-frame beta chains. CDR3 protein duplicates are merged, each entry listing the most common genes and DNA. V and J calls and clone size were set by TCRdb, not the authors. The sample yields about 1.8 million distinct CDR3 sequences; roughly 49% were counted once. 2.1% of the sample comes from the top ten.

In the germline V gene (reference sequence), CDR1 corresponds to SEHNR and CDR2 to FQNEAQ. Reading from cysteine to phenylalanine, the CDR3 counts 15 amino acids. CDR3 DNA only is kept here, 45 bases in frame from base 1. Trimming costs V 5 bases and J 3 bases, and their ends lie 13 bases apart. Donors were a few dozen systemically healthy Caucasian individuals from Russia aged roughly 6 to 100 years. About 10 milliliters of peripheral blood were collected from each donor into EDTA-treated Vacutainer tubes. Ficoll-Paque density-gradient centrifugation was used to isolate PBMCs, with at least 7 million obtained per sample. Total RNA, at least 6 micrograms per sample, was extracted from PBMCs with Trizol reagent. Naive CD45RAhigh/CD27high T cell percentages were measured by flow cytometry on a PBMC aliquot from every donor.

The receptor chain draws on TRBV7-9 and TRBJ1-4, with a weak D call of TRBD1 (5 bases match). The sample taken for sequencing was blood. The source is a woman aged 40 to 50 in good health. The DNA sequence is as follows: TGTGCCAGCAGCCCTGTGGGGCTAGCTAATGAAAAACTGTTTTTT. Protein translation: CASSPVGLANEKLFF. Beyond the CDR3, the reference TRBV7-9 and TRBJ1-4 genes provide the residues; the full variable domain reads: DTGVSQNPRHKITKRGQNVTFRCDPISEHNRLYWYRQTLGQGPEFLTYFQNEAQLEKSRLLSDRFSAERPKGSFSTLEIQRTEQGDSAMYLCASSPVGLANEKLFFGSGTQLSVL.